This T cell receptor beta chain was profiled in a study of T cells in Graves' hyperthyroidism and ophthalmopathy (dated 2019 in TCRdb). Background on the whole study: Peripheral blood samples were taken at initial diagnosis, before any treatment was given. TCR Vbeta CDR3 sequencing of around 130 peripheral blood samples (roughly 41 ophthalmopathy, roughly 74 hyperthyroidism and around 17 progressor patients) is reported in the paper. The study also compared thyroid tissue and blood T-cell repertoires from more than 5 Graves' hyperthyroidism patients. To identify TCR V-J signatures that set the groups apart, the researchers used a discovery cohort of 100 patients, made up of some 41 with Graves' ophthalmopathy and 55 to 65 with stable Graves' hyperthyroidism. Whether ophthalmopathy could be predicted prospectively was tested in an independent validation cohort made up of some 20 hyperthyroidism patients plus 17 patients who later progressed to ophthalmopathy. Following sampling, methimazole starting at 30 mg daily was given to hyperthyroidism patients, and high-dose intravenous methylprednisolone was given to ophthalmopathy patients. The 95 to 100 discovery patients were randomly divided into training and test sets at a 7:3 ratio. Results the study describes overall, beyond this receptor: A 13 V-J signature model separated ophthalmopathy from stable hyperthyroidism, with roughly 88% sensitivity and 81% to 82% specificity in cross-validation and 80%/75% in testing. Most expanded thyroid clonotypes (frequency above 0.001) were also found in blood, which suggests that blood repertoires may mirror thyroid immune responses. No statistical method was used to set the sample size in advance, and investigators knew the group allocation. During validation, the model predicted progression to ophthalmopathy a median of approximately 7 months ahead of onset, with almost 71% sensitivity and 72.22% specificity.

Ophthalmopathy patients had moderately to severely active disease, with a Clinical Activity Score of 3 or more, a NOSPECS grade of 4 or more, and a disease duration of less than 3 months. Any patient with an uncontrolled infection, another autoimmune disease, pregnancy or lactation was excluded. Diagnoses relied on clinical symptoms, serum thyroxine and TRAb, thyroid ultrasound and orbital computed tomography. PBMCs were isolated from approximately 10 ml of fresh peripheral blood by Ficoll-Paque density gradient centrifugation. Trizol reagent was used to extract total RNA, and RNA quality was then checked on an Agilent 2100 Bioanalyzer. At least ten counts were recorded for this clonotype. Its recognized antigen is unknown. No per-base quality is available; no much larger clone lies one base away. Amplification of TCR beta CDR3 regions was carried out from RNA transcripts. For the first round of RT-PCR on the TCR CDR3, the HTBI primer set was used together with the Qiagen OneStep RT-PCR kit. Libraries were constructed in a second round of multiplex PCR, after which size selection and purification were carried out. Paired-end sequencing of the libraries was performed with 100 bp reads on an Illumina HiSeq2000. Under the source paper's analysis protocol: SOAPnuke was used to process the raw data, throwing out any read that contained adapters or uncalled bases, had a mean Phred below 15, or lacked an exact constant-primer or identifier match. High-quality paired reads were merged with COPE v1.2.5, and unique nucleotide sequences were defined as clonotypes. MiTCR v1.1 was used to align the clonotypes against IMGT TRBV, TRBD and TRBJ reference segments. The analysis was restricted to V-J combinations with a frequency above 0.0001, which together covered 99% to 99.2% of the repertoires. A TCS score was defined as the ratio between F50 (clonal expansion) and ExV (chaos), using BLOSUM62-based TCRdist between CDR3 peptides within each V-J. Welch's t-statistics and random forest reduced roughly 540 V-J features to some 14, which were used in a naive Bayes classifier (R e1071). Using fastp trimming at Q25 and MiXCR clonotype assembly, TCRdb reanalyzed the public sequencing data and kept in-frame beta chains. Every distinct CDR3 protein forms one entry, paired with its most common genes and DNA. The V and J calls, along with clone size, are taken from TCRdb and not from the paper's own processing. This sample has nearly 600,000 distinct CDR3 sequences in its table, and 12% to 15% of those were observed once. The ten most abundant clones make up 7% to 9% of the sample.

The sequence was obtained from a woman aged 18-29 years with Graves' ophthalmopathy. The sequenced sample consisted of blood.

The sequenced DNA: TGTGCCAGCTCACCTACAGGGGCCGTTAACACTGAAGCTTTCTTT. The resulting protein is CASSPTGAVNTEAFF. The rearranged segments are TRBV18 and TRBJ1-1, and 7 bases in between align with TRBD1. The CDR3, from cysteine to phenylalanine, totals 15 residues. The only DNA kept is the CDR3, 45 bases in frame from the first base. Relative to germline, V is missing 3 bases and J is missing 2 bases, with 6 bases of the junction outside any gene match. CDR1 and CDR2, looked up from the germline V gene, are KGHSH and LQKENI.